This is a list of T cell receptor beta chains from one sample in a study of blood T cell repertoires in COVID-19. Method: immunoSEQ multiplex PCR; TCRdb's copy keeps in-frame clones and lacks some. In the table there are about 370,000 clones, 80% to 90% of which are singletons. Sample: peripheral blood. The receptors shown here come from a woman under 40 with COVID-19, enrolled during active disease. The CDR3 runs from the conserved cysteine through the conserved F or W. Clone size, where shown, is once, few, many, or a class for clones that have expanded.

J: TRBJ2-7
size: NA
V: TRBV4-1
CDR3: CASSQIPAGFYEQYF

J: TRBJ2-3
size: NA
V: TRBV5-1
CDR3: CASSSTPTRTDTQYF

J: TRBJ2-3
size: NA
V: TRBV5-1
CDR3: CASSLLSGTSGGVADTQYF

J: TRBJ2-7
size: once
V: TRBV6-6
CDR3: CASSYSIVAAYEQYF

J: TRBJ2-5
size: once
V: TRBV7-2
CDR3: CASSLWAGTQETQYF

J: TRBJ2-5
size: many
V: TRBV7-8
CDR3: CASSFLGTGKGETQYF

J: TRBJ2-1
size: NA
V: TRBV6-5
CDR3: CASLGGGTFNEQFF

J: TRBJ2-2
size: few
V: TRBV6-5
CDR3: CASSIIRGLAGELFF

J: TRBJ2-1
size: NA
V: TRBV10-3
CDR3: CATAGTSTNEQFF

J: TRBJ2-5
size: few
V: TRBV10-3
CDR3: CAISGTSGRDGTQYF

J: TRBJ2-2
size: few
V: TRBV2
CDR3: CASREPGLAGITGELFF

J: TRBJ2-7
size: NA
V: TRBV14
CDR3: CASSPDSTYEQYF

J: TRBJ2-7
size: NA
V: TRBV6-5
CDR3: CASSYSKGWSYEQYF

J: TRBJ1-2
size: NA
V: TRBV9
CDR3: CASSVRQDYGYTF

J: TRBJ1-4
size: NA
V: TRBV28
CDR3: CASSLGQGKKLFF

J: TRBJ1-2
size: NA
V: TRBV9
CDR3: CASSVRQGAGGYTF

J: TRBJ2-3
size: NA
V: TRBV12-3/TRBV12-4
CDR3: CASITSAGGYF

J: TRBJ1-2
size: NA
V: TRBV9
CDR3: CASSVGAGGLPVYGYTF

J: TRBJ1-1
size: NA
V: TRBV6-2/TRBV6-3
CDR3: CASSSDRGVVNTEAFF

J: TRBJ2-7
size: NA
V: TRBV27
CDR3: CASSFQTGGYEQYF

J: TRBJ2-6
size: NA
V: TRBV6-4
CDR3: CASSEEQASGANVLTF

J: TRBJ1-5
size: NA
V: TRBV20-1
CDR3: CSASQGDQPQHF

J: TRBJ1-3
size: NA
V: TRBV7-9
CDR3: CASTPGVSGNTIYF

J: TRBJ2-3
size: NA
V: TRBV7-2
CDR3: CASSLVAGYVADTQYF

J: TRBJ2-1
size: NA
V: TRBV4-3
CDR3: CASSQASAVLYNEQFF

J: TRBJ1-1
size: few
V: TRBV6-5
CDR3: CASSYSYRGNTEAFF

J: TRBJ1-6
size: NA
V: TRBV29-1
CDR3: CSVERVKLGQSNSPLHF

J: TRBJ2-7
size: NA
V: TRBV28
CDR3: CASSQGTGSSYEQYF

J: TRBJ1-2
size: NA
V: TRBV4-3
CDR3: CASSQHQGVISDGYTF

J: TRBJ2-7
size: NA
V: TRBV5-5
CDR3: CASSPRSGRGYEQYF

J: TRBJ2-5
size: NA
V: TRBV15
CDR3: CATSRVIGDKETQYF

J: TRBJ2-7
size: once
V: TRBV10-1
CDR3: CASSESRQGSGEQYF

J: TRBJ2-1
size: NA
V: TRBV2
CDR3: CAILGRGNLGEQFF

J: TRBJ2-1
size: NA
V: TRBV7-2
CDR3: CASSSRTRPLALNEQFF

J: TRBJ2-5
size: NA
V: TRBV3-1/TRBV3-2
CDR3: CASRSRLAGGGETQYF

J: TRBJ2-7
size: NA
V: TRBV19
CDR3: CASSAGTSQYEQYF

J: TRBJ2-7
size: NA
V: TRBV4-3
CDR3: CASSQGLGATYEQYF

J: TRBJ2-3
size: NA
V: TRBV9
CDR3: CASRAVSDTQYF

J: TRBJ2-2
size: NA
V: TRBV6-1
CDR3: CASSETGDLGELFF

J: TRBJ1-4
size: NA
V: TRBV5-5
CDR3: CASSFPESATNEKLFF

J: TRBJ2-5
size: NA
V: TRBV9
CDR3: CASSVVAGDMETQYF

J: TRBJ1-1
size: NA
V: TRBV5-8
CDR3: CASSLGPGAAFF